This TCR beta chain was sequenced in a study of shared clonotypes between healthy human individuals. Across the study: The cohort had a couple of women and three men, ages 18 to 49.

Naive-designated CD8 cells lacked CD45RO, were positively enriched for CCR7, and omitted terminally differentiated effector memory CD45RA+ cells. Donors included only healthy HIV-negative adults lacking recent acute infections or vaccinations. Overall study findings and caveats: Sharing across four donors was highest in naive CD4 (around 5%) and lowest in memory CD8 (about 0.4%).

A word on this clone: As yet, its antigen is unknown.

J gave up 5 bases and V 5 bases, and 9 bases lay outside the gene matches. The CDR3 has 15 amino acids. CDR1 is SGHNT and CDR2 is YYREEE in the germline V gene (reference sequence). Sequenced by immunoSEQ multiplex PCR; TCRdb stores in-frame clones only, minus some. Here the sample spans 600,000 or so clones, more than 95% being singletons. The sequence was collected from a young man in good health. The specimen was naive CD8+ T cells sorted from blood. The chain joins TRBV5-4 to TRBJ2-3; 9 positions agree with TRBD2. The CDR3 DNA follows: TGTGCCAGCAGATATAGCGGGAGTGGTGTAGATACGCAGTATTTT. It yields the protein CASRYSGSGVDTQYF.